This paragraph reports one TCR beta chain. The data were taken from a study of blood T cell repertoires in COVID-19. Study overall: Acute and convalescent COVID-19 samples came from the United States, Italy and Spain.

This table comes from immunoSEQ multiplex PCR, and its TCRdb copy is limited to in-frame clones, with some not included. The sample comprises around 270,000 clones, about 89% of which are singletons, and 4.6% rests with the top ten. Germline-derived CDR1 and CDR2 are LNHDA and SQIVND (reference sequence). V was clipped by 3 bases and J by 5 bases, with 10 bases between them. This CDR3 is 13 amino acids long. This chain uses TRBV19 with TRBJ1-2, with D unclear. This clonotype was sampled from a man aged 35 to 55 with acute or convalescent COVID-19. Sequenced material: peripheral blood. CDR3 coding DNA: TGTGCCAGTAGTATGAGGGCATTATATGGCTACACCTTC. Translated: CASSMRALYGYTF.